This TCR beta chain was obtained from a study of cytomegalovirus exposure and HLA in healthy donors. Points on this clone: Its antigen is not identified.

Primers included in the PCR were 60 Vbeta and 13 Jbeta primers. Sequencing was performed with immunoSEQ multiplex PCR; in TCRdb, only in-frame clones are kept and a portion is missing. The sample has about 180,000 clones, around four fifths seen once. The CDR3 is 15 amino acids. The V and J ends lost 0 bases and 4 bases respectively, with 13 bases between them. CDR1 is SGHRS and CDR2 is YFSETQ in the germline V gene. Whole-study results and caveats: Investigators reported 150 to 200 TCR beta chains as tied to cytomegalovirus. Previous analysis showed most TCR beta V segments were productive about 87% or about 30% of the time. Reports credit the classifier with highly specific, highly sensitive diagnosis of cytomegalovirus status. In a later analysis, V- and J-gene trimming of beta chains associated with a DCLRE1C missense variant, replicated independently.

The J gene is TRBJ1-1, the V gene TRBV5-1, with TRBD1 as a possible D gene (5 bases). The sample consisted of PBMCs. This receptor was taken from a woman under 40 in good health and CMV-seronegative. CDR3 amino acids: CASSLDGGIGTEAFF. In DNA, the CDR3 is TGCGCCAGCAGCTTGGATGGGGGGATAGGCACTGAAGCTTTCTTT.